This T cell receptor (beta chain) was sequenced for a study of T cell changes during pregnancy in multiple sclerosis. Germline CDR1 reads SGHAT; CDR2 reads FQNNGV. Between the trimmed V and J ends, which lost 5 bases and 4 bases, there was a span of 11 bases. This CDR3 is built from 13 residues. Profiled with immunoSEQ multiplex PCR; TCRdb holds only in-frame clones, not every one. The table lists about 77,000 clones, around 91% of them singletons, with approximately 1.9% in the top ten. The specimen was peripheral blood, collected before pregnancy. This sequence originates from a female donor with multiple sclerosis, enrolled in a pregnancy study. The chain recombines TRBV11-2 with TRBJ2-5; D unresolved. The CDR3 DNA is TGTGCCAGCAGCCTTCTCCCGGGAGAGACCCAGTACTTC. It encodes CASSLLPGETQYF. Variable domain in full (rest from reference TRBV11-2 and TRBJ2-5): EAGVAQSPRYKIIEKRQSVAFWCNPISGHATLYWYQQILGQGPKLLIQFQNNGVVDDSQLPKDRFSAERLKGVDSTLKIQPAKLEDSAVYLCASSLLPGETQYFGPGTRLLVL.